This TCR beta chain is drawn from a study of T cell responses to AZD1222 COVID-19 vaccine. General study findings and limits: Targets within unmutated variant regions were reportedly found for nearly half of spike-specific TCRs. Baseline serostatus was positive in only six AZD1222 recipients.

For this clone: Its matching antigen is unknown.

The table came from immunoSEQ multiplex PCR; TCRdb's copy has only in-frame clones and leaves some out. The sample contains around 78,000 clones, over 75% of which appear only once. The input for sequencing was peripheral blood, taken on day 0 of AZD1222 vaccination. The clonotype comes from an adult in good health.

In nucleotides, the CDR3 is TGTGCCACCTACTATGGCTGGGACACTGAAGCTTTCTTT. It translates to CATYYGWDTEAFF. The chain joins TRBV12-3 or TRBV12-4 to TRBJ1-1, with D hard to call. This CDR3 region has 13 residues. Trimming took 10 bases from V and 3 from J, leaving 15 bases between them.